This T cell receptor beta chain was documented in a study of blood T cell repertoires in COVID-19 (dated by TCRdb to the early 2020s). Context from the whole study: Samples from collaborators originated in the United States, Italy and Spain and spanned both the acute and convalescent phases of COVID-19. The material from the prospective study consisted of cDNA or gDNA derived from T cells, B-cell-depleted T cells, or PBMCs. Deeply sampled blood TCRbeta repertoires from subjects exposed to, actively infected with, or recovered from COVID-19 were included in the dataset. The repertoires were made available in a free public database intended to serve as a resource for research on the immune response to SARS-CoV-2. The samples were drawn from the first 160 participants of the ongoing ImmuneRACE study and from over 950 subjects provided by 6 global collaborators. Sample metadata almost always included a de-identified subject ID, COVID-19 status, age in years and sex. Where HLA class I and class II types were available, the types were taken from metadata supplied by the sample provider, not from assay-based typing.

Participants in the prospective study were enrolled through a virtual design, were aged roughly 18 to 90 years, and lived in approximately 25 United States geographic areas. In the prospective study, participants were assigned to cohorts based on the clinical history participants reported in a screening survey and a study questionnaire. Recovered participants in ImmuneRACE Cohort 3 were defined by two consecutive negative NP/OP PCR tests, clearance by a healthcare professional, or resolution of symptoms. In the prospective study, whole blood, serum and a nasopharyngeal or oropharyngeal swab were collected from each participant by mobile phlebotomists. Prospective study participants could optionally give additional blood draws and questionnaires over an approximately two-month period. Prospective study blood samples were shipped either frozen or at room temperature before DNA extraction. About this clone: Its cognate antigen has yet to be identified. No base quality information exists; no much larger clone differs at one position.

From a lookup of the germline V gene, CDR1 and CDR2 are MRHNA and SNTAGT. V is shortened by 6 bases, J by 3 bases, and the region joining them spans 11 bases. There are 13 amino acids in the CDR3, from cysteine to phenylalanine inclusive. Here the CDR3 DNA is all that survives: 39 bases in frame from base 1. TCRbeta CDR3 regions were amplified from genomic DNA by means of the immunoSEQ Assay, a bias-controlled multiplex PCR. The authors processed their data as follows. The number of nucleated cells in each sample was estimated from the amplification of reference gene primers within the assay. To quantify the absolute abundance of each unique TCRbeta CDR3 rearrangement, sequence reads were collapsed and filtered. For each sample, productive Simpson clonality was calculated as the square root of Simpson's diversity index over productive rearrangements. Here the immuneACCESS table is served through TCRdb, limited to in-frame sequences with V and J called. Missing clones are a known gap in these copies; in checked studies unresolved V genes cover under half, and the rest lacks a known reason. From that table come the V and J calls and clone size; the DNA was used to work out D and trimming. Counted in this sample were roughly 160,000 clones; more than 70% of them appeared once. The ten largest clonotypes hold 15% to 20% of the sample.

The investigation overall reported the following: How much clinical and demographic metadata was included differed by source and by participant, and the metadata was provided uncurated.

The clonotype comes from a man between 60 and 75 years old who had recovered from COVID-19. Material for sequencing was PBMCs or T cells enriched from blood (not recorded which). The chain joins TRBV6-4 to TRBJ1-1; no D gene call is confident. The DNA reads TGTGCCAGCAGCCTCGAGTTGTACACTGAAGCTTTCTTT. It specifies CASSLELYTEAFF.